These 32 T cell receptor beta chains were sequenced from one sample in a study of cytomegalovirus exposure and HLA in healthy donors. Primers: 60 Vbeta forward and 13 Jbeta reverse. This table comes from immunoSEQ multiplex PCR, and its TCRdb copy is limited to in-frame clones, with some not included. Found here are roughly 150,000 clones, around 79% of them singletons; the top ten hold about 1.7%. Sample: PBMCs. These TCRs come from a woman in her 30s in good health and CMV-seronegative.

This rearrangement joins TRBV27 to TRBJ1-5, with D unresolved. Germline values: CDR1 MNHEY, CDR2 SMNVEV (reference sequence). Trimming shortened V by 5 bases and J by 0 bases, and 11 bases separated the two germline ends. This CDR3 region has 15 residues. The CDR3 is CASSPLSDSNQPQHF. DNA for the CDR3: TGTGCCAGCAGTCCGCTCAGTGATAGCAATCAGCCCCAGCATTTT.

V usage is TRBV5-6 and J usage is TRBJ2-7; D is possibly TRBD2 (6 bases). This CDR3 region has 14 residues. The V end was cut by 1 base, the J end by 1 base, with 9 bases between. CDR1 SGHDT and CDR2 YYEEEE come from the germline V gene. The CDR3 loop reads CASSLNSGSYEQYF. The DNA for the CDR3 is TGTGCCAGCAGCTTGAATAGCGGTTCCTACGAGCAGTACTTC. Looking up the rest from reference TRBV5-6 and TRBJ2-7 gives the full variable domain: DAGVTQSPTHLIKTRGQQVTLRCSPKSGHDTVSWYQQALGQGPQFIFQYYEEEERQRGNFPDRFSGHQFPNYSSELNVNALLLGDSALYLCASSLNSGSYEQYFGPGTRLTVT.

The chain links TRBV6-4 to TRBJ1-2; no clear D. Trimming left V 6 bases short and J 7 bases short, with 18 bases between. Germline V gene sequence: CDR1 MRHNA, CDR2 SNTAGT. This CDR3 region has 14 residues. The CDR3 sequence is CASSSDGGDGGYTF. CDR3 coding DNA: TGTGCCAGCAGCTCGGACGGAGGTGATGGTGGCTACACCTTC.

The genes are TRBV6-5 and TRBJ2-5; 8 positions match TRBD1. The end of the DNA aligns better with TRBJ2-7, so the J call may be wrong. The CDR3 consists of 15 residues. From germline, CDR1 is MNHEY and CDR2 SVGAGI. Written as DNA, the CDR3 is TGTGCCAGCAGTTACACCGGGACAGGAGCCTCCGAGCAGTACTTC. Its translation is CASSYTGTGASEQYF.

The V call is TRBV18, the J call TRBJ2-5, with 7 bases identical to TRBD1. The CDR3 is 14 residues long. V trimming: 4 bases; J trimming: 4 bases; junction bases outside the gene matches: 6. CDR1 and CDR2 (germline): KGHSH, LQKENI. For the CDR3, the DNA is TGTGCCAGCTCACGACAGGGTGGGGGAGAGACCCAGTACTTC. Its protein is CASSRQGGGETQYF.

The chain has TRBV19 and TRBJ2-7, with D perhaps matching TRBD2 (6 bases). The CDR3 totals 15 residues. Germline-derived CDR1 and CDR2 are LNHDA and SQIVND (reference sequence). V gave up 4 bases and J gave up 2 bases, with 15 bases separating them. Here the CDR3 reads CASSRGTDAAYEQYF. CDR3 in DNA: TGTGCCAGTAGTAGGGGGACTGATGCCGCCTACGAGCAGTACTTC.

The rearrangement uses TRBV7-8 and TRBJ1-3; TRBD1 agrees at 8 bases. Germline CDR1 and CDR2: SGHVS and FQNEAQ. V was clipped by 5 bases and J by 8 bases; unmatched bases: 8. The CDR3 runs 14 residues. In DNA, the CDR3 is TGTGCCAGCAGCCCGACAGGGGCCGGGGACACCATATATTTT. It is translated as CASSPTGAGDTIYF.

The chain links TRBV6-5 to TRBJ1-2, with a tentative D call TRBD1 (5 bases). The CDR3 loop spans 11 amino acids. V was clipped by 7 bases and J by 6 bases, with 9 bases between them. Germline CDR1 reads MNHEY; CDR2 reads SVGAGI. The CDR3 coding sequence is TGTGCCAGCATGGGGCTCGATGGCTACACCTTC. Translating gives CASMGLDGYTF.

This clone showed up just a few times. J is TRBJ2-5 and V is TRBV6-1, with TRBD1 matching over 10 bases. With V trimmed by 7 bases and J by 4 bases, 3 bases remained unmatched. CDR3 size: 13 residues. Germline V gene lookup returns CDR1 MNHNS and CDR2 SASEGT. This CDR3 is CASNRDRGETQYF. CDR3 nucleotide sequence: TGTGCCAGCAACCGGGACAGGGGAGAGACCCAGTACTTC.

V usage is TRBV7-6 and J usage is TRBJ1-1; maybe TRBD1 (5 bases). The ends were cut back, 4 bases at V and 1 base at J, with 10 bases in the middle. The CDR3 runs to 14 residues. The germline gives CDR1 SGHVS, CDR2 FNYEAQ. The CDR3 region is CASSWQGENTEAFF. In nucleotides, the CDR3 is TGTGCCAGCAGCTGGCAGGGTGAGAACACTGAAGCTTTCTTT.

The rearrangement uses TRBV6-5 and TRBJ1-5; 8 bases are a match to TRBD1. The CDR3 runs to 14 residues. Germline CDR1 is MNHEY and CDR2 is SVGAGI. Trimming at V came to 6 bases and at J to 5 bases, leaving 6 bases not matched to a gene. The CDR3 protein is CASRPGTGHQPQHF. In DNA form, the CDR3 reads TGTGCCAGCAGACCCGGGACAGGTCATCAGCCCCAGCATTTT.

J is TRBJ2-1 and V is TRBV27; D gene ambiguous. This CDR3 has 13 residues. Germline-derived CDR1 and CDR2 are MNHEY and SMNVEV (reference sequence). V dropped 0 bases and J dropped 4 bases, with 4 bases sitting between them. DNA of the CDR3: TGTGCCAGCAGTTTATCCCAGTACAATGAGCAGTTCTTC. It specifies CASSLSQYNEQFF.

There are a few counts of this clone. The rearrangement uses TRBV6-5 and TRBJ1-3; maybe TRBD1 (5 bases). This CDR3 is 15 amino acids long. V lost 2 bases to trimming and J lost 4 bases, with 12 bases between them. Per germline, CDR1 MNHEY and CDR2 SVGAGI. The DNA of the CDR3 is TGTGCCAGCAGTTACGGCGGTGGGGCCGGAAACACCATATATTTT. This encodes CASSYGGGAGNTIYF.

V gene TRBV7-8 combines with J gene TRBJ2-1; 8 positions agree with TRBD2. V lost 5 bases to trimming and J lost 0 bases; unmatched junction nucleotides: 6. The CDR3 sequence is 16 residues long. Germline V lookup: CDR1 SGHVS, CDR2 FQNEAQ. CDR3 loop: CASSGIAGSSYNEQFF. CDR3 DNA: TGTGCCAGCAGCGGTATAGCGGGGAGCTCCTACAATGAGCAGTTCTTC.

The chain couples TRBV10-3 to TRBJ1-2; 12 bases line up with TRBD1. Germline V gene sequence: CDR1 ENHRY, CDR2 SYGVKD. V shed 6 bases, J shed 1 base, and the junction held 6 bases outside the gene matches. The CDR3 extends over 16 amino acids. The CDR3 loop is CAISGTGGAFNYGYTF. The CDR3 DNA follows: TGTGCCATCAGCGGGACAGGGGGCGCCTTTAACTATGGCTACACCTTC.

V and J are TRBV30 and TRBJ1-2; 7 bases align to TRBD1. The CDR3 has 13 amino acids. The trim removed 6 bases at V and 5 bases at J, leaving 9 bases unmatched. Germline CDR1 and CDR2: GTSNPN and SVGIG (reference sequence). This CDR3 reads CACRQGLNYGYTF. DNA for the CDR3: TGTGCCTGCAGACAGGGTCTGAATTATGGCTACACCTTC.

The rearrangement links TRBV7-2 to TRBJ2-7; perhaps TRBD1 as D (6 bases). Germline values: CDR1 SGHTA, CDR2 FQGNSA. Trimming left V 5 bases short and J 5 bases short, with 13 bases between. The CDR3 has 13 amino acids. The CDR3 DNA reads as TGTGCCAGCAGCCGCCACAGGGATCACGAGCAGTACTTC. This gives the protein CASSRHRDHEQYF.

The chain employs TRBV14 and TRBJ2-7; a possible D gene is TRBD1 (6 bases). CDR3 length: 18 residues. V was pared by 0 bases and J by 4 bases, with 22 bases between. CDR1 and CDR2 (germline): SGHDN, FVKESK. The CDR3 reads CASSQDLRASDRAYEQYF. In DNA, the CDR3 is TGTGCCAGCAGCCAAGATCTAAGGGCTTCGGACAGAGCGTACGAGCAGTACTTC.

The CDR3 is CASSLLDYSYNEQFF. For the CDR3, the DNA is TGCGCCAGCAGCTTATTGGACTACTCCTACAATGAGCAGTTCTTC. The rearrangement uses TRBV5-1 and TRBJ2-1; D is possibly TRBD2 (6 bases). V was pared by 2 bases and J by 0 bases, with 9 bases between. Germline V lookup: CDR1 SGHRS, CDR2 YFSETQ. CDR3 size: 15 residues.

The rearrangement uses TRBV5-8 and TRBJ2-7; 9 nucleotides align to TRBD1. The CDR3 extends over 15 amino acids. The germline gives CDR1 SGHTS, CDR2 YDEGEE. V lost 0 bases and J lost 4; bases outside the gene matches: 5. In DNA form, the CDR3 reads TGTGCCAGCAGCTTGGTAGGACAGGGGTTGTACGAGCAGTACTTC. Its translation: CASSLVGQGLYEQYF.

This CDR3 is CASSERGRSYNEQFF. As DNA, the CDR3 is TGTGCCAGCAGTGAGCGGGGCCGTTCCTACAATGAGCAGTTCTTC. The chain couples TRBV25-1 to TRBJ2-1, with D possibly TRBD2 on 6 matching bases. Trimming left V 3 bases short and J 1 base short, with 10 bases between. The CDR3 spans 15 residues. CDR1 and CDR2 from the germline V gene are MGHDK and SYGVNS.

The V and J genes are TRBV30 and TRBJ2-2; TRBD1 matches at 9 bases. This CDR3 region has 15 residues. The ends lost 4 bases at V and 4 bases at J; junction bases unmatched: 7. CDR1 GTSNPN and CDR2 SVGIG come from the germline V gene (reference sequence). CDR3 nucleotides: TGTGCCTGGAAACAGGGGGCCGGTGGCACCGGGGAGCTGTTTTTT. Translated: CAWKQGAGGTGELFF.

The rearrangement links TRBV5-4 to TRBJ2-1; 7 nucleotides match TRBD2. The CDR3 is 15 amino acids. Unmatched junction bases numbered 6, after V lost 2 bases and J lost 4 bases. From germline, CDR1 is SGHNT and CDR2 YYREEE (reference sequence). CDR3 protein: CASSFGLAVYNEQFF. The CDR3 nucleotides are TGTGCCAGCAGCTTCGGGCTAGCGGTTTACAATGAGCAGTTCTTC.

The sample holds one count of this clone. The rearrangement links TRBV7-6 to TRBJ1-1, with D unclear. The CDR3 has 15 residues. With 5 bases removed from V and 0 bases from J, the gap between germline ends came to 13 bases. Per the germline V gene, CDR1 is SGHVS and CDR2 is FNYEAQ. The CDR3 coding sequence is TGTGCCAGCAGCCGAGCACCTTATATGAACACTGAAGCTTTCTTT. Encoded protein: CASSRAPYMNTEAFF.

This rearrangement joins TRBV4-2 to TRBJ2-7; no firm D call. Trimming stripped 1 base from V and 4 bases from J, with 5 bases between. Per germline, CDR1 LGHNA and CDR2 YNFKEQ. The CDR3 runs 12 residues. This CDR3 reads CASSQGGYEQYF. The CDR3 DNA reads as TGTGCCAGCAGCCAAGGAGGATACGAGCAGTACTTC.

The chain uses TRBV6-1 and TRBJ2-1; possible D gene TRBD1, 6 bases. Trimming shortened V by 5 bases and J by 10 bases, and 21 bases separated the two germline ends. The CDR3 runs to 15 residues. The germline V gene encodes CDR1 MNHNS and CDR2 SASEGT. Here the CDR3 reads CASSSQAPTGTEQFF. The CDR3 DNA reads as TGTGCCAGCAGTTCCCAAGCCCCCACCGGGACAGAGCAGTTCTTC.

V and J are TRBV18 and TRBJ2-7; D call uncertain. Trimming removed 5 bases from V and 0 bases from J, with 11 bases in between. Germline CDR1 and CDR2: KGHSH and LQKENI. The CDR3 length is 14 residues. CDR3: CASSTLDNSYEQYF. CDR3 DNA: TGTGCCAGCTCAACTCTCGACAACTCCTACGAGCAGTACTTC.

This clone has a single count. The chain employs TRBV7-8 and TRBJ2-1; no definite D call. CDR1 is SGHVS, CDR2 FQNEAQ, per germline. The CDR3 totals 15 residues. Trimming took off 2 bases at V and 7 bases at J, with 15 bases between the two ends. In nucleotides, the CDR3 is TGTGCCAGCAGCTTAAACCGAAATGCGGAGAATGAGCAGTTCTTC. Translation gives CASSLNRNAENEQFF. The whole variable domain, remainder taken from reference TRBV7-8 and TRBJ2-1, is GAGVSQSPRYKVAKRGQDVALRCDPISGHVSLFWYQQALGQGPEFLTYFQNEAQLDKSGLPSDRFFAERPEGSVSTLKIQRTQQEDSAVYLCASSLNRNAENEQFFGPGTRLTVL.

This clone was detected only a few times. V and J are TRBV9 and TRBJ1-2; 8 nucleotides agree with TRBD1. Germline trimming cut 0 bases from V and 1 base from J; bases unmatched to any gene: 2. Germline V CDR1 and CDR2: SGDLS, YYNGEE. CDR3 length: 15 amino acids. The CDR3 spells CASSVVTGDNYGYTF. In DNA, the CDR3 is TGTGCCAGCAGCGTAGTGACAGGGGATAACTATGGCTACACCTTC.

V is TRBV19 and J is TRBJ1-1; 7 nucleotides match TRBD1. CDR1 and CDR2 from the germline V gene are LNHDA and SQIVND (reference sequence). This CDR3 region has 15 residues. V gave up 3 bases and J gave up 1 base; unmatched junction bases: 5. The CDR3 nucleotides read TGTGCCAGTAGTATTGACAGGGCCCGGAACACTGAAGCTTTCTTT. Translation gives CASSIDRARNTEAFF.

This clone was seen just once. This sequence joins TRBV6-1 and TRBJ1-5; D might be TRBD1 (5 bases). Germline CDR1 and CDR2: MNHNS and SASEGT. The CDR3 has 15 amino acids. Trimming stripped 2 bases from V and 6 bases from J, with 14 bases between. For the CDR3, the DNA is TGTGCCAGCAGTGAAAAGGCAGGGCCCGTTCAGCCCCAGCATTTT. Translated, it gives CASSEKAGPVQPQHF.

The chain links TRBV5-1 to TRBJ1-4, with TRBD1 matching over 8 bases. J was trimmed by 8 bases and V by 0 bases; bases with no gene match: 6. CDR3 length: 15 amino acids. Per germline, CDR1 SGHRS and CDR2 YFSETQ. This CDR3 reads CASSLDSHRGEKLFF. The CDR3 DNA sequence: TGCGCCAGCAGCTTGGACAGCCACAGGGGGGAAAAACTGTTTTTT.